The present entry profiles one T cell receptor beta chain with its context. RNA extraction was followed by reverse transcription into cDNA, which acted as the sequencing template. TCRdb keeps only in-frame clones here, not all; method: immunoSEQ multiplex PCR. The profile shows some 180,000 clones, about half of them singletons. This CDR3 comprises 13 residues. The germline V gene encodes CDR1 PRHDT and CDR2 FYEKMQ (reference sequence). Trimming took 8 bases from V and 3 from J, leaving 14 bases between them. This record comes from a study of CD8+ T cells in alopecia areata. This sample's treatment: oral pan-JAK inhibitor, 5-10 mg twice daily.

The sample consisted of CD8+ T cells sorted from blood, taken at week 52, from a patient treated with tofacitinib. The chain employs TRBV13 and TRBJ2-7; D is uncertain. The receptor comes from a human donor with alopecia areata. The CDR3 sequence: CASGRAALYEQYF. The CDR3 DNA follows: TGTGCCAGCGGCCGGGCAGCTCTCTACGAGCAGTACTTC.